The 15 T cell receptor beta chains in this list originate from one sample, sequenced in a study of OX40 agonist ivuxolimab in advanced cancers. Clones were read by immunoSEQ multiplex PCR, and TCRdb kept only the in-frame ones, dropping some. The data contain tens of thousands of clones, around four fifths of them singletons. Sequences were derived from CD4+ or CD8+ T cells sorted from blood, sampled in a trial of the OX40 agonist ivuxolimab. The receptors derive from an adult with an advanced solid tumor such as melanoma, head and neck, liver or kidney cancer.

The rearrangement uses TRBV14 and TRBJ2-3; D perhaps matches TRBD1 (5 bases). Germline-derived CDR1 and CDR2 are SGHDN and FVKESK. The CDR3 runs to 16 residues. The ends were cut back, 1 base at V and 6 bases at J, with 17 bases in the middle. CDR3 in amino acids: CASSQGQLGFRDTQYF. The CDR3 DNA reads as TGTGCCAGCAGCCAAGGACAGTTGGGGTTCAGGGATACGCAGTATTTT.

The chain is built from TRBV18 and TRBJ2-7; 11 positions agree with TRBD1. CDR1 is KGHSH, CDR2 LQKENI, per germline. The CDR3 extends over 17 amino acids. The junction had 14 bases not matched to a gene; V was cut back by 4 bases and J by 6 bases. In DNA, the CDR3 is TGTGCCAGCTCACGAGGGACAGGGGGAACGGGAAGCCCCGAGCAGTACTTC. Translation gives CASSRGTGGTGSPEQYF.

The genes are TRBV7-3 and TRBJ2-6, with 7 positions matching TRBD2. The CDR3 sequence is 17 residues long. The junction had 8 bases not matched to a gene; V was cut back by 5 bases and J by 1 base. In germline, CDR1 is SGHTA, CDR2 FQGTGA. Written as DNA, the CDR3 is TGTGCCAGCAGCGCACTAGCGCCCACTTCTGGGGCCAACGTCCTGACTTTC. Translating it yields CASSALAPTSGANVLTF.

The chain links TRBV5-1 to TRBJ1-2; a weak D match, TRBD1 (6 bases). The CDR3 length is 15 residues. CDR1 is SGHRS and CDR2 is YFSETQ in the germline V gene. V was cut by 3 bases and J by 7 bases, with 19 bases left in between. CDR3 region: CASSWRIGGNVGYTF. CDR3 DNA: TGCGCCAGCAGCTGGCGGATCGGGGGCAACGTTGGCTACACCTTC.

The genes are TRBV9 and TRBJ2-1; TRBD1 matches at 12 bases. Germline CDR1 SGDLS, CDR2 YYNGEE. J was trimmed by 10 bases and V by 3 bases; bases with no gene match: 11. This CDR3 spans 16 amino acids. CDR3 in amino acids: CASSGGTGTGGREQFF. The CDR3 nucleotides read TGTGCCAGCAGCGGAGGAACCGGGACAGGGGGCAGGGAGCAGTTCTTC.

The rearrangement uses TRBV5-1 and TRBJ2-1, with TRBD2 identical over 9 bases. The CDR3 loop spans 17 amino acids. The J segment lost 0 bases and the V segment lost 2 bases, leaving 6 bases of the junction unmatched. The germline gives CDR1 SGHRS, CDR2 YFSETQ. CDR3: CASSFPTSGYSYNEQFF. The CDR3 region has the DNA TGCGCCAGCAGCTTTCCGACTAGCGGCTACTCCTACAATGAGCAGTTCTTC.

This chain connects TRBV5-6 to TRBJ2-5, with 7 bases aligning to TRBD2. Trimming took 4 bases from V and 4 from J; bases not matched to a gene: 10. CDR1 is SGHDT, CDR2 YYEEEE, per germline. This CDR3 is 15 amino acids long. The CDR3 here is CASSPAASGVETQYF. The CDR3 DNA follows: TGTGCCAGCAGCCCGGCTGCTAGCGGTGTAGAGACCCAGTACTTC.

The rearrangement links TRBV11-3 to TRBJ2-7, with a possible D match to TRBD1 (6 bases). Germline CDR1 and CDR2: SGHNT and YENEEA. The germline V and J ends were trimmed by 3 bases and 0 bases, with 15 bases remaining between them. The CDR3 spans 16 residues. CDR3 sequence reads: CASSFVRQGSSYEQYF. CDR3 in DNA: TGTGCCAGCAGCTTTGTCCGGCAGGGGAGCTCCTACGAGCAGTACTTC.

The chain employs TRBV5-6 and TRBJ2-1, with 9 bases identical to TRBD2. Germline values: CDR1 SGHDT, CDR2 YYEEEE. This CDR3 has 16 amino acids. With 0 bases clipped from V and 2 bases from J, the junction kept 3 bases outside the gene matches. CDR3 nucleotide sequence: TGTGCCAGCAGCTTGGGGGCGGGAGGGGCCTACAATGAGCAGTTCTTC. It codes for CASSLGAGGAYNEQFF.

J is TRBJ2-5 and V is TRBV7-2; D is tentatively TRBD1 or TRBD2 (5 bases each). Trimming stripped 4 bases from V and 2 bases from J, with 17 bases between. The CDR3 spans 16 residues. Germline CDR1 reads SGHTA; CDR2 reads FQGNSA. The DNA of the CDR3 is TGTGCCAGCAGCTCCCGGGGATGGGGCAAGCAAGAGACCCAGTACTTC. Encoded protein: CASSSRGWGKQETQYF.

The gene calls are TRBV28 and TRBJ2-7, with 7 positions matching TRBD2. This CDR3 spans 17 amino acids. Trimming took 4 bases from V and 0 from J; bases not matched to a gene: 12. Germline lookup yields CDR1 MDHEN and CDR2 SYDVKM. CDR3 sequence: CASSSVTLAVSSYEQYF. CDR3 coding DNA: TGTGCCAGCAGTTCTGTTACCCTAGCGGTAAGCTCCTACGAGCAGTACTTC.

V usage is TRBV6-6 and J usage is TRBJ2-5; no clear D. Germline V gives CDR1 MNHNY, CDR2 SVGAGI (reference sequence). The length of the CDR3 is 12 residues. V lost 8 bases, J lost 5 bases, and 12 bases lay in between. CDR3 amino acids: CASGKTVETQYF. The CDR3 DNA follows: TGTGCCAGCGGAAAGACGGTCGAGACCCAGTACTTC.

The chain is built from TRBV15 and TRBJ1-3; D remains ambiguous. Trimming stripped 0 bases from V and 5 bases from J, with 11 bases between. The CDR3 is 15 residues long. Germline assignment: CDR1 LNHNV and CDR2 YYDKDF (reference sequence). CDR3: CATSRDQGSRNTIYF. The CDR3 DNA sequence: TGTGCCACCAGCAGAGATCAAGGGTCCCGAAACACCATATATTTT.

CDR3 loop: CASSTRFFGIADYEQYF. DNA of the CDR3: TGTGCCAGCAGCACAAGATTTTTTGGCATAGCGGACTACGAGCAGTACTTC. The gene calls are TRBV21-1 and TRBJ2-7; TRBD2, as called in the table, went unchecked against the DNA. TRBV21-1 is deemed a pseudogene. The CDR3 length is 17 residues.

This clone turned up a few times. The genes are TRBV20-1 and TRBJ1-2; D not certain. The germline V gene has CDR1 DFQATT and CDR2 SNEGSKA (reference sequence). CDR3 size: 10 residues. V was shortened by 4 bases and J by 4 bases, with 4 bases between the two germline ends. The CDR3 here is CSAISYGYTF. The DNA for the CDR3 is TGCAGTGCTATAAGCTATGGCTACACCTTC.